Below are 3 T cell receptor beta chains sequenced from a single sample in a study of beta chain features in type 1 diabetes. Sequenced material consisted of expressed TCRB transcripts (all of the isolated RNA was reverse transcribed). Assay: immunoSEQ multiplex PCR; the TCRdb copy retains only in-frame clones and omits some. The sample lists under 300,000 clones, about 8.5% occurring once. Sequenced input: central memory CD4+ T cells from blood. These receptors were taken from a woman between 18 and 29 years old in good health.

The CDR3 spells CASSSHQGGDSPLHF. CDR3 nucleotides: TGTGCCAGCAGCTCCCATCAGGGGGGAGATTCACCCCTCCACTTT. This rearrangement joins TRBV9 to TRBJ1-6; 7 bases line up with TRBD1. The CDR3 sequence is 15 residues long. V gave up 4 bases and J gave up 8 bases; unmatched junction bases: 9. Germline assignment: CDR1 SGDLS and CDR2 YYNGEE.

This clone has a handful of counts. This chain connects TRBV18 to TRBJ1-2, with a weak D call TRBD1 (5 bases). V lost 2 bases, J lost 8 bases, and 15 bases lay in between. CDR1 is KGHSH, CDR2 LQKENI, per germline. The CDR3 spans 14 residues. The CDR3 DNA reads as TGTGCCAGCTCACCAGACAGATCAACGTCGGGCTACACCTTC. Translation gives CASSPDRSTSGYTF.

This clone came up many times. The chain recombines TRBV7-2 with TRBJ2-3, with TRBD1 matching 7 bases. Trimming cost V 8 bases and J 3 bases; bases outside gene matches: 11. Germline values: CDR1 SGHTA, CDR2 FQGNSA. The CDR3 consists of 15 residues. Here the CDR3 DNA reads TGTGCCAGCCGCCCACAGGGGCTCGGGACAGATACGCAGTATTTT. Translated, it gives CASRPQGLGTDTQYF.